This T cell receptor (beta chain) stems from a study of regulatory T cells in long-lasting Graves disease (dated by TCRdb to the early 2020s). About the study as a whole: Persistent Graves' disease was defined as antithyroid drug treatment for over 5 years with persistently positive TSH receptor autoantibodies. This study used TCR sequencing and RNA sequencing of peripheral blood to compare persistent Graves' disease patients against newly diagnosed Graves' disease patients. The study was conducted in China and was registered as a clinical trial. TCR sequencing covered 13 persistent and 20 newly diagnosed Graves' disease patients, 33 samples in total. Antithyroid drugs had been taken for roughly 10 years on average by persistent Graves' disease patients in the clinical cohort. Summary of the overall study and its limitations: Compared with newly diagnosed patients, persistent Graves' disease patients had lower TCR Shannon entropy and fewer highly expanded clones, which suggests clonal expansion. Preferential use of TRBV28, TRBJ1-2 and TRBJ2-5 was observed in persistent disease, whereas TRBV20-1 and TRBJ2-1 were favored in newly diagnosed disease. Sequencing and analysis were restricted to the TCR beta chain. A larger number of public clonotypes was shared among persistent patients (fewer than 3,000) than among newly diagnosed patients (more than 850). Only peripheral blood was studied, because thyroid tissue, the primary lesion, was inaccessible. The authors noted that the small sample size was a limitation that may lower accuracy.

According to the study, the label for this sample's time point signals: persistent/refractory GD, antithyroid drugs over 5 years with positive TRAb. RNA was extracted from PBMCs in TRIzol for both TCR sequencing and RNA sequencing. The diagnosis of Graves' disease was made according to American Thyroid Association guidelines. The patients came from an endocrinology department in Xi'an, China. Each patient gave around 9 milliliters of peripheral blood, collected in an EDTA anticoagulant tube. Ficoll Paque Plus density gradient separation was used to isolate PBMCs, and no further T cell sorting was done. An Agilent 2100 Bioanalyzer and agarose gel were used to check RNA quality, and a NanoDrop 2000 was used to measure RNA concentration. From the cysteine up to the phenylalanine, the CDR3 has a length of 17 residues. Only the CDR3 region is kept as DNA, spanning 51 bases read in frame from base 1. From V the trimming removes 5 bases and from J it removes 5 bases, while the gene matches leave 9 bases of the junction unaccounted for. Looking up the germline V gene yields CDR1 SGHTA and CDR2 FQGNSA.

Library construction relied on multiplex PCR. Sequencing relied on an Illumina HiSeq 4000. To build TCR beta libraries, CDR3 regions were amplified by Arm-PCR using iRepertoire HTBI primers. Before sequencing, the PCR products underwent gel purification. In the source study's methods: A total of roughly 65 TRBV and 14 TRBJ segments were identified across samples and were used for gene usage analysis of CDR3 amino acid clonotypes. COPE and FqMerger were used to merge the filtered high-quality paired reads into contigs. Contigs were aligned with BLAST to IMGT TRBV, TRBD and TRBJ reference genes, and CDR3 was defined per IMGT. Highly expanded clones were defined as clonotypes with a frequency above 0.1%. Repertoire diversity was measured by Shannon entropy, and V-J evenness by the Gini coefficient. A clonotype was considered public if more than one individual shared it. The raw public data were reprocessed by TCRdb itself: fastp quality trimming at Q25, MiXCR clonotype calling, in-frame beta chains only. Every distinct CDR3 protein forms one entry, paired with its most common genes and DNA. TCRdb's processing, not the study's, gives the V and J calls here. Within this sample are about 470,000 distinct CDR3 sequences, with about a fifth of them counted one time only. Of the sample, less than 9% falls within the top ten clones.

In the case of this clonotype: Its antigen is still unknown. The record has no base qualities; no much larger clone is one base away.

The receptor was derived from a female donor with Graves disease. The chain is encoded by TRBV7-2 joined to TRBJ2-1; 13 nucleotides in the junction match TRBD2. Source: peripheral blood mononuclear cells (PBMCs), taken when the disease was refractory, from a patient treated with antithyroid drugs. The CDR3 has the sequence CASSLLAGGLWDNEQFF. The DNA sequence is as follows: TGTGCCAGCAGCCTACTAGCGGGAGGGTTATGGGACAATGAGCAGTTCTTC.